Described below is a single TCR beta chain sequence and its context. This sample is drawn from a study of Ad26.COV2.S vaccination and SARS-CoV-2 variants. TCRdb's table, derived via immunoSEQ multiplex PCR, lists solely in-frame clones and lacks some. Of roughly 380,000 clones in the sample, about 92% were seen once. Germline CDR1 is SEHNR and CDR2 is FQNEAQ (reference sequence). The trim removed 4 bases at V and 2 bases at J, leaving 7 bases unmatched. CDR3 length: 16 residues. This TCR came from a human donor who had recovered from COVID-19. The chain recombines TRBV7-9 with TRBJ2-2; 7 nucleotides match TRBD1. Here the sequenced sample was peripheral blood, taken after recovery from COVID-19. The CDR3 region has the DNA TGTGCCAGCAGCTATGAGACAGGGTCTAACACCGGGGAGCTGTTTTTT. This translates into CASSYETGSNTGELFF.